The source of this T cell receptor beta chain is a study of T cell repertoires in ileal Crohn's disease. Study overall: Median disease duration was approximately eight years; about 37% smoked at surgery. Surgery for a complication: stricturing in 61%, penetrating in roughly 40%. Points from the study as a whole: Clonality above 26.8% at surgery always came with endoscopic recurrence.

Clones were read by immunoSEQ multiplex PCR, and TCRdb kept only the in-frame ones, dropping some. The profile covers over 25,000 clones, with over 75% appearing a single time and under 20% taken by the ten largest. The V gene end was trimmed by 7 bases and the J gene end by 3 bases; junction bases not matched to a gene: 15. This CDR3 has 17 residues. As regards this clone: Its antigen is still unknown.

The sequenced sample was ileal tissue. The clonotype was recovered from an adult with Crohn's disease. The J gene is TRBJ2-2, the V gene TRBV5-7, with TRBD2 matching over 7 bases. TRBV5-7 counts as an open reading frame of uncertain function. The CDR3 DNA follows: TGTGCCAGCGGAAACCACTTCCGAGGGAGGGACACCGGGGAGCTGTTTTTT. It specifies CASGNHFRGRDTGELFF.